Given below is one T cell receptor (beta chain) in context. Its antigen is unidentified. It may be a read error: a sequence one base away is much more abundant. These data originate in a study of breast tumors, draining lymph nodes, adjacent tissues. Study results and caveats: Compared with lymph nodes, tumors were less diverse; compared with nontumor tissue, more. Luminal-like breast cancer showed significantly greater tumor-nontumor repertoire similarity than basal-like breast cancer did.

Axillary draining lymph nodes of breast cancer patients supplied the node samples. TCRdb re-called the multiplex PCR reads through MiXCR, storing one row per CDR3 protein. The sample lists 160,000 or so distinct CDR3 sequences, about 33% occurring once. The TCR was taken from a female donor with breast cancer. Some clones in this sample may be carry-over from other donors' samples. The sequencing input was axillary lymph node tissue.

DNA for the CDR3: TGTGCCGGCAGCTCCCAGGGTTACGAGCAGTACTTC. It specifies CAGSSQGYEQYF. J is TRBJ2-7 and V is TRBV6-2 or TRBV6-3, with D possibly TRBD1 on 5 matching bases. Germline CDR1 and CDR2: MNHEY and SVGEGT. The CDR3 has 12 residues.